Detailed here is one T cell receptor (beta chain). What it binds is unknown. Germline CDR1 and CDR2: SGHTA and FQGNSA. The V and J ends lost 5 bases and 1 base respectively, with 8 bases between them. The CDR3 runs to 13 residues. The record originates from a study of post-analysis software for immune sequencing data. Built from TCR beta cDNA, the libraries had unique molecular identifiers in them. TCRdb ran MiXCR on the PCR reads and lists one entry per CDR3 protein. The repertoire holds hundreds of thousands of distinct CDR3 sequences, with around 40% as singletons. Broader study findings: A few TRBV segments occurring more often in patients than controls included TRBV5-6, TRBV5-1 and TRBV20-1. When the samples were clustered directly with F measure, those that had been prepared in the same batch showed strong co-clustering.

The sample taken for sequencing was blood. This receptor was obtained from a girl between 10 and 17 years old with multiple sclerosis. This chain connects TRBV7-2 to TRBJ1-1; D gene unclear. CDR3 in DNA: TGTGCCAGCAGCCCTAAGACGAACACTGAAGCTTTCTTT. Its translation is CASSPKTNTEAFF.